This is a list of T cell receptor beta chains from one sample in a study of CD8 T cells in ankylosing spondylitis. TCRdb independently ran MiXCR on the 5' RACE reads; one entry per CDR3 protein. This sample has more than 650,000 distinct CDR3 sequences; 12% occur once, and the top ten carry 0.51%. Sequences were obtained from blood, either unsorted or a sorted T cell fraction (not recorded which). Source of these receptors: a male donor with ankylosing spondylitis. The conserved cysteine and the conserved F or W are not part of the CDR3 here. A D gene is named only where the DNA matches it firmly. Expanded clones are given a class, and other clones once, few, many or no size at all.

j_call clone_size d_call v_call cdr3_aa
TRBJ2-7 few . TRBV6-5 ASSYRRDFYEQY
TRBJ1-1 few . TRBV27 ASSWILNTEAF
TRBJ1-1 many . TRBV20-1 SPFTNTEAF
TRBJ2-1 few . TRBV6-7 ASSPPLGGEQF
TRBJ2-2 . . TRBV9 ASSVRDGGLYTGELF
TRBJ2-5 few TRBD2 TRBV20-1 SARDPGREWQETQY
TRBJ2-5 few . TRBV6-1 ASSQIGQETQY
TRBJ1-1 few . TRBV11-2 ASSFERATEAF
TRBJ1-5 few TRBD1 TRBV6-4 ASTARAMGAGGLKNQPQH
TRBJ2-6 . . TRBV20-1 SAAIPLGSPSGANVLT
TRBJ2-4 . . TRBV6-2/TRBV6-3 ASSYDLFRERVRHIQY
TRBJ2-3 once . TRBV11-2 ASSRKEGTTY
TRBJ1-2 . . TRBV18 ASIPGPGAPGYT
TRBJ2-5 many TRBD2 TRBV29-1 SVPAGGYQETQY
TRBJ2-5 few TRBD2 TRBV24-1 ATSDPLLAGGETQY
TRBJ1-6 few . TRBV7-2 ASSSTGLYNSPLH
TRBJ2-7 few . TRBV29-1 SVGVGGYEQY
TRBJ1-1 . TRBD1 TRBV7-8 ASSFMQGGEAF
TRBJ1-5 many TRBD1 TRBV12-3/TRBV12-4 ASSFNRGQPQH
TRBJ1-1 few . TRBV7-9 ASSFSVLVNTEAF
TRBJ1-4 few . TRBV20-1 SARSDSNEKLF
TRBJ2-2 many . TRBV9 ASSVVGANTGELF
TRBJ2-1 many TRBD2 TRBV27 ASWEGLAGQTEQF
TRBJ1-6 few . TRBV12-3/TRBV12-4 ASSFLTGPNSPLH
TRBJ2-1 few . TRBV6-2/TRBV6-3 ASSFRNQEQF
TRBJ1-1 . . TRBV7-9 ASSLRGSRNTEAF
TRBJ2-1 few . TRBV6-1 ASSPFKTSYNEQF
TRBJ1-4 few . TRBV6-1 ASTGDTVYEKLF
TRBJ2-7 many TRBD1 TRBV6-5 ASSYWGPGQGVEQY
TRBJ2-7 few . TRBV15 ATSGGADEQY
TRBJ2-7 . TRBD1 TRBV29-1 SVSGTGAYEQY
TRBJ1-1 few . TRBV27 ASCLQRNTEAF